The 5 T cell receptor beta chains below all came from one sample that was sequenced in a study of somatic mutations in cytotoxic T cells in rheumatoid arthritis (dated by TCRdb to about 2017). The library was made by the immunoSEQ multiplex PCR assay. TCRdb provides this immuneACCESS table in a form limited to in-frame rearrangements. Some clones are lacking; in checked studies, under half of them reflect an unresolved V gene, and why the rest are absent is not known. The sample yields 10,000 to 12,000 clones; roughly 73% were counted once. In total, the top ten clones hold about 22% of the sample. The sample was CD8+ T cells sorted from blood. All receptors derive from a man aged 50-59 years in good health.

The gene calls are TRBV7-2 and TRBJ1-2, with D tentatively TRBD1 (5 bases). Germline V gives CDR1 SGHTA, CDR2 FQGNSA. V shed 5 bases and J shed 7 bases, with 23 bases lying between them. CDR3 length: 16 residues. The CDR3 reads CASSPSGAGTFSGYTF. CDR3 nucleotides: TGTGCCAGCAGCCCATCCGGGGCAGGGACTTTCTCTGGCTACACCTTC.

The chain carries TRBV9 and TRBJ2-1, with TRBD2 matching over 8 bases. The CDR3 consists of 14 residues. Germline CDR1 SGDLS, CDR2 YYNGEE. The ends lost 3 bases at V and 3 bases at J; junction bases unmatched: 2. CDR3 region: CASSGLASYNEQFF. The CDR3 nucleotides are TGTGCCAGCAGCGGACTAGCGAGCTACAATGAGCAGTTCTTC.

The chain couples TRBV7-3 to TRBJ1-1, with 9 bases fitting TRBD1. CDR3 length: 13 amino acids. Per the germline V gene, CDR1 is SGHTA and CDR2 is FQGTGA. V lost 3 bases and J lost 10; bases outside the gene matches: 6. The CDR3 reads CASSFLGTGPAFF. CDR3 in DNA: TGTGCCAGCAGCTTCCTGGGGACAGGGCCAGCTTTCTTT.

The chain is built from TRBV28 and TRBJ1-2, with a possible D match to TRBD1 (5 bases). The length of the CDR3 is 13 residues. Germline loops: CDR1 MDHEN, CDR2 SYDVKM. With 3 bases removed from V and 6 bases from J, the gap between germline ends came to 11 bases. The CDR3 loop is CASSFTGVDGYTF. The CDR3 DNA follows: TGTGCCAGCAGTTTTACGGGGGTGGATGGCTACACCTTC.

The chain is built from TRBV18 and TRBJ2-1; 9 bases align to TRBD1. CDR3 length: 15 residues. Per germline, CDR1 KGHSH and CDR2 LQKENI. V gave up 2 bases and J gave up 8 bases; unmatched junction bases: 7. DNA for the CDR3: TGTGCCAGCTCACCAAGGGACAGGGTTTACGATGAGCAGTTCTTC. Protein: CASSPRDRVYDEQFF.